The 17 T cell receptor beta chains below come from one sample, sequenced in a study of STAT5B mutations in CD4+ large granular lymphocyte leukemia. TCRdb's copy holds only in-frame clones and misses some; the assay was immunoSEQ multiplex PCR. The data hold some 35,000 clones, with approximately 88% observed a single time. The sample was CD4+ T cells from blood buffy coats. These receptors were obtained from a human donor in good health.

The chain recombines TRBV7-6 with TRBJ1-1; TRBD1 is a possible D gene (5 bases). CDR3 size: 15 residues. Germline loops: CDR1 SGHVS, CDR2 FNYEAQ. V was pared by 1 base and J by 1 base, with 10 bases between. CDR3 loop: CASSLGGASNTEAFF. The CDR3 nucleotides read TGTGCCAGCAGCTTAGGTGGGGCGTCGAACACTGAAGCTTTCTTT. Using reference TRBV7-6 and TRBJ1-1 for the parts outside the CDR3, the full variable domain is GAGVSQSPRYKVTKRGQDVALRCDPISGHVSLYWYRQALGQGPEFLTYFNYEAQQDKSGLPNDRFSAERPEGSISTLTIQRTEQRDSAMYRCASSLGGASNTEAFFGQGTRLTVV.

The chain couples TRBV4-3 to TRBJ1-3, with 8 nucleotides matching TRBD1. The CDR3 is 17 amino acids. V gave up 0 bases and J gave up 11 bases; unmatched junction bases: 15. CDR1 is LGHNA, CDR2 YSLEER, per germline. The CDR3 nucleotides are TGCGCCAGCAGCCAAGACGTTTGGACAGGGTGGGAGGGTGCCATATATTTT. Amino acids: CASSQDVWTGWEGAIYF.

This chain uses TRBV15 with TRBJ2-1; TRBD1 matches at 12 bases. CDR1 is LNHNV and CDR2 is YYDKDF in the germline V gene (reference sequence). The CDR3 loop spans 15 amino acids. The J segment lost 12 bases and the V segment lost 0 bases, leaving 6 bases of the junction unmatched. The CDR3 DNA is TGTGCCACCAGCAGAGAAACCGGGACAGGGGGCCGGCAGTTCTTC. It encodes CATSRETGTGGRQFF.

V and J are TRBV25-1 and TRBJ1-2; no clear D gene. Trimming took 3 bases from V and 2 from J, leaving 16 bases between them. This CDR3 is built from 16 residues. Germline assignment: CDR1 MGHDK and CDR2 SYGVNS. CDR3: CASSDWTFSRNYGYTF. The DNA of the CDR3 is TGTGCCAGCAGTGACTGGACCTTCAGTAGGAACTATGGCTACACCTTC.

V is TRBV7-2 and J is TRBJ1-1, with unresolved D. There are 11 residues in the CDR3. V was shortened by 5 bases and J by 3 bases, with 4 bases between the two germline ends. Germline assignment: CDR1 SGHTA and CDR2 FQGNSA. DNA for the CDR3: TGTGCCAGCAGCCGATACACTGAAGCTTTCTTT. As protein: CASSRYTEAFF.

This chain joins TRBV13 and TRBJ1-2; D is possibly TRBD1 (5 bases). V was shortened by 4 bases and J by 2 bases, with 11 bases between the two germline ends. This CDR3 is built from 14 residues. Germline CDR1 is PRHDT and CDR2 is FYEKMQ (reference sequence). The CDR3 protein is CASSSGTGNYGYTF. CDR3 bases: TGTGCCAGCAGCTCTGGGACGGGCAACTATGGCTACACCTTC.

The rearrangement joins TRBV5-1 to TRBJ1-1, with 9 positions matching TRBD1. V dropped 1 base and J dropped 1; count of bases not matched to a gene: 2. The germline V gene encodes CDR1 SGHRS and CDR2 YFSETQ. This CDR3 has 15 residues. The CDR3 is CASSLLGQGNTEAFF. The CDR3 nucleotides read TGCGCCAGCAGCTTGTTGGGACAGGGGAACACTGAAGCTTTCTTT.

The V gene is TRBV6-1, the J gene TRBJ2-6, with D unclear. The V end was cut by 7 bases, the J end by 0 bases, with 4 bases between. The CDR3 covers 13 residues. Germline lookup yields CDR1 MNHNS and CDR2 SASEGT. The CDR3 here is CASKHSGANVLTF. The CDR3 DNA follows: TGTGCCAGCAAGCACTCTGGGGCCAACGTCCTGACTTTC.

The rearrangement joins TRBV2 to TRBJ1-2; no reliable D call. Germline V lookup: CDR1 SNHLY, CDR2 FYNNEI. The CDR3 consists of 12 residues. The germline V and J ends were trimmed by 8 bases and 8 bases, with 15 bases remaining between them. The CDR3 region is CASYLGVGGYTF. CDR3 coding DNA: TGTGCCAGCTACCTCGGGGTGGGAGGCTACACCTTC.

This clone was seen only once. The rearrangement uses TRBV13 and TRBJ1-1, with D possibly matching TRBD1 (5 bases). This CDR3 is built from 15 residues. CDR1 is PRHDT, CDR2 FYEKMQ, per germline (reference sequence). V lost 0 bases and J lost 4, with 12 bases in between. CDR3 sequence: CASSLGGGGSTEAFF. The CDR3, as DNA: TGTGCCAGCAGCTTAGGGGGGGGAGGGAGCACTGAAGCTTTCTTT.

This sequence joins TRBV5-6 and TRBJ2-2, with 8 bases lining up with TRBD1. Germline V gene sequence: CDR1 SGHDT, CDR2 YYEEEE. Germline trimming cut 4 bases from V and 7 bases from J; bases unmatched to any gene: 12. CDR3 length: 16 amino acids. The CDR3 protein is CASSLTPDRAGGELFF. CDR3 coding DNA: TGTGCCAGCAGCCTCACCCCGGACAGGGCTGGCGGGGAGCTGTTTTTT.

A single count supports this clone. CDR3: CASSEVGTGGIEAFF. The CDR3 DNA is TGTGCCAGCAGTGAAGTAGGGACAGGGGGCATTGAAGCTTTCTTT. The V and J genes are TRBV25-1 and TRBJ1-1; 12 bases align to TRBD1. Germline CDR1 MGHDK, CDR2 SYGVNS. The CDR3 is made up of 15 amino acids. V was pared by 2 bases and J by 7 bases, with 5 bases of the junction left unmatched.

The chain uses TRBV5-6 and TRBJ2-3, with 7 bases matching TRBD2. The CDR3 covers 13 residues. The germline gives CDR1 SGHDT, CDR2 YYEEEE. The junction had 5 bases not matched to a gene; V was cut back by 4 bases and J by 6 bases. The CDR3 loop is CASSPRSGDTQYF. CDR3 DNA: TGTGCCAGCAGCCCCCGTAGCGGGGATACGCAGTATTTT.

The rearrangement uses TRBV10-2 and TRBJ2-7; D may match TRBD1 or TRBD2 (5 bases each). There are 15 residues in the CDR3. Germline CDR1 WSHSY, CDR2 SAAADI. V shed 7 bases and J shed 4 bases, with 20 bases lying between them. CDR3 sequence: CASTPDRDLSYEQYF. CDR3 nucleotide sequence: TGCGCCAGCACCCCAGACCGGGACCTATCGTACGAGCAGTACTTC.

The CDR3 DNA reads as TGTGCCAGCATGGGCCCCTACGAGCAGTACTTC. Residues: CASMGPYEQYF. The chain couples TRBV6-5 to TRBJ2-7; no definite D call. This CDR3 spans 11 amino acids. V shed 7 bases and J shed 2 bases, with 6 bases lying between them. CDR1 and CDR2 (germline): MNHEY, SVGAGI.

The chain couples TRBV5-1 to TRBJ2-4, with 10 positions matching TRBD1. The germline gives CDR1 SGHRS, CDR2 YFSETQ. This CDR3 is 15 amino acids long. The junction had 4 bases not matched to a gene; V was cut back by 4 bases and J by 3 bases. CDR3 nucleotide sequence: TGCGCCAGCAGCCCCGGGACAGGGGTCAAAAACATTCAGTACTTC. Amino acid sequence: CASSPGTGVKNIQYF. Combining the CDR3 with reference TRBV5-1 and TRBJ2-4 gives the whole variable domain KAGVTQTPRYLIKTRGQQVTLSCSPISGHRSVSWYQQTPGQGLQFLFEYFSETQRNKGNFPGRFSGRQFSNSRSEMNVSTLELGDSALYLCASSPGTGVKNIQYFGAGTRLSVL.

CDR3 coding DNA: TGTGCTAGTGTGTGGGTTGGGGAGCAGTTCTTC. This sequence encodes CASVWVGEQFF. This chain joins TRBV12-5 and TRBJ2-1; no definite D call. V lost 7 bases and J lost 10, with 11 bases in between. CDR1 and CDR2 (germline): LGHNT, FRNRAP. The CDR3 covers 11 residues.